Each of the 11 T cell receptor beta chains below was sequenced from the same sample in a study of blood T cells in healthy people across ages. A sample-barcoded 5' primer and a J-beta primer mix were used in a second PCR of about 6 to 11 cycles. TCRdb analysed the 5' RACE reads with MiXCR anew, one entry per CDR3 protein. The table shows about 800,000 distinct CDR3 sequences, with nearly 60% occurring only once. The sample consisted of blood. Receptors were obtained from a man aged 25-40 years in good health.

This sequence joins TRBV29-1 and TRBJ1-1; D ambiguous. CDR1 is SQVTM and CDR2 is ANQGSEA in the germline V gene. V lost 5 bases to trimming and J lost 1 base, with 11 bases between them. CDR3 length: 13 residues. The CDR3: CSVIAGGNTEAFF. CDR3 coding DNA: TGCAGCGTTATAGCGGGTGGGAACACTGAAGCTTTCTTT.

The rearrangement links TRBV20-1 to TRBJ2-7; TRBD2 matches at 14 bases. After removal of 2 bases from V and 1 base from J, the junction contained 7 bases not matched to a gene. The CDR3 consists of 17 residues. The germline gives CDR1 DFQATT, CDR2 SNEGSKA (reference sequence). Here the CDR3 DNA reads TGCAGTGCTAGATCCGGGACTAGCGGGGGACCATCCTACGAGCAGTACTTC. This encodes CSARSGTSGGPSYEQYF.

The chain has TRBV4-3 and TRBJ2-1; no definite D call. The CDR3 is 13 residues long. Germline assignment: CDR1 LGHNA and CDR2 YSLEER. The V and J ends lost 0 bases and 13 bases respectively, with 13 bases between them. CDR3: CASSQDTTTPQFF. The CDR3 bases are TGCGCCAGCAGCCAAGATACGACGACTCCTCAGTTCTTC.

The chain carries TRBV5-1 and TRBJ2-7; D could derive from TRBD1 or TRBD2 (7 bases each). CDR3 length: 13 amino acids. V lost 4 bases and J lost 9, with 17 bases in between. Germline CDR1 is SGHRS and CDR2 is YFSETQ. The CDR3 bases are TGCGCCAGCAGCGAGGGAGGGGGCGTCGTGCAGTACTTC. As protein: CASSEGGGVVQYF.

The chain is built from TRBV7-2 and TRBJ2-7; D not resolved. The DNA end favors TRBJ2-5, so the J call may be wrong. The CDR3 covers 14 residues. Germline CDR1 SGHTA, CDR2 FQGNSA. The CDR3 loop is CASNPMRGAETQYF. The CDR3, as DNA: TGTGCCAGCAACCCCATGCGTGGAGCGGAGACCCAGTACTTC.

The V call is TRBV7-2, the J call TRBJ2-7; D is perhaps TRBD1 (5 bases). The CDR3 runs to 13 residues. Trimming cost V 2 bases and J 4 bases, with 9 bases left between them. From germline, CDR1 is SGHTA and CDR2 FQGNSA. CDR3 in amino acids: CASSLKTEYEQYF. The CDR3 nucleotides are TGTGCCAGCAGCTTAAAGACAGAATACGAGCAGTACTTC. Drawing the rest from reference TRBV7-2 and TRBJ2-7, the complete variable domain is GAGVSQSPSNKVTEKGKDVELRCDPISGHTALYWYRQSLGQGLEFLIYFQGNSAPDKSGLPSDRFSAERTGGSVSTLTIQRTQQEDSAVYLCASSLKTEYEQYFGPGTRLTVT.

V usage is TRBV6-1 and J usage is TRBJ2-1; D perhaps matches TRBD1 (5 bases). Trimming cost V 4 bases and J 10 bases, with 14 bases left between them. This CDR3 is built from 13 residues. In germline, CDR1 is MNHNS, CDR2 SASEGT. The CDR3 DNA is TGTGCCAGCAGTGTACTTCAGGGAATAGAGCAGTTCTTC. This sequence encodes CASSVLQGIEQFF.

This clonotype was detected once. The rearrangement joins TRBV20-1 to TRBJ2-3, with D maybe TRBD1 (5 bases). V lost 5 bases to trimming and J lost 9 bases, with 18 bases between them. The CDR3 is 13 amino acids. Germline values: CDR1 DFQATT, CDR2 SNEGSKA (reference sequence). CDR3 sequence reads: CSAQTQVSATQYF. Here the CDR3 DNA reads TGCAGTGCTCAGACACAGGTTTCGGCCACGCAGTATTTT.

V usage is TRBV6-1 and J usage is TRBJ2-1; 7 positions match TRBD1. From germline, CDR1 is MNHNS and CDR2 SASEGT. This CDR3 has 12 residues. J was trimmed by 15 bases and V by 1 base; bases with no gene match: 6. CDR3 DNA: TGTGCCAGCAGTGAAGGCTTGGACAGGCTGTTCTTC. Translating it yields CASSEGLDRLFF.

This chain connects TRBV3-1 to TRBJ1-2; 9 bases match TRBD1. Germline CDR1 is LGHDT and CDR2 is YNNKEL (reference sequence). J gave up 2 bases and V 4 bases, and 14 bases lay outside the gene matches. The CDR3 contains 18 residues. This CDR3 is CASSLTTGQGLSNYGYTF. The CDR3 region has the DNA TGTGCCAGCAGCCTAACCACGGGACAGGGTCTCTCAAACTATGGCTACACCTTC.

The J gene is TRBJ2-1, the V gene TRBV20-1; D remains unclear. The DNA end favors TRBJ2-7, so the J call may be wrong. CDR3 size: 12 residues. Germline-derived CDR1 and CDR2 are DFQATT and SNEGSKA (reference sequence). As DNA, the CDR3 is TGCAGTGCTCTAGGCCAGGCGGTGGGGCAGTACTTC. Translating it yields CSALGQAVGQYF.